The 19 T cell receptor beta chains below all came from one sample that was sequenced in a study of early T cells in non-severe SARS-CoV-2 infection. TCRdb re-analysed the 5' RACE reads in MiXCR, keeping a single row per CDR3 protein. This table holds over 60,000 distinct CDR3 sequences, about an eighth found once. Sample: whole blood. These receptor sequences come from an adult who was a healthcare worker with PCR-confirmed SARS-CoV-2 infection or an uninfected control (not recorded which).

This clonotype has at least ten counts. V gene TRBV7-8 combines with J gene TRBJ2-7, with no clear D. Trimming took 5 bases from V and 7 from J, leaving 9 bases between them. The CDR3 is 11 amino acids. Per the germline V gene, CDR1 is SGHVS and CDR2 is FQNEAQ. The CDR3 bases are TGTGCCAGCAGCCTCGTGCGGGAGCAGTACTTC. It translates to CASSLVREQYF.

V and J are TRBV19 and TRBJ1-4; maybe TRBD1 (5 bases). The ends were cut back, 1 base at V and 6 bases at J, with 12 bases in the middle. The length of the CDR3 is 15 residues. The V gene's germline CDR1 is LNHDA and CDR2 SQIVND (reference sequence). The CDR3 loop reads CASSIGQPRDEKLFF. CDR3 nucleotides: TGTGCCAGTAGTATAGGACAGCCCAGGGATGAAAAACTGTTTTTT.

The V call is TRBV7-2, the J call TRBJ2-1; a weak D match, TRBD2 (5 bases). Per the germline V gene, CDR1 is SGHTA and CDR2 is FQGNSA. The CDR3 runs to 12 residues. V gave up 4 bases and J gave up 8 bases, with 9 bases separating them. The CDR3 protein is CASSSQRHEQFF. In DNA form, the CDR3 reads TGTGCCAGCAGCTCCCAGCGGCATGAGCAGTTCTTC.

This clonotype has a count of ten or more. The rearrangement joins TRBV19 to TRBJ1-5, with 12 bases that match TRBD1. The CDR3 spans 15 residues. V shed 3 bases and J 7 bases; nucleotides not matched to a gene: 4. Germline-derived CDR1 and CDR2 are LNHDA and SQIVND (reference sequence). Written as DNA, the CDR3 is TGTGCCAGTAGTATGGGGACAGGGGGCTTGCAGCCCCAGCATTTT. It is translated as CASSMGTGGLQPQHF.

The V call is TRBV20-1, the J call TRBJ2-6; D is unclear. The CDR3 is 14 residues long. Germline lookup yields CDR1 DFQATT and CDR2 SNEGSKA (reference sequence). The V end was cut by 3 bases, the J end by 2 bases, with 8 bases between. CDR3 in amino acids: CSASVGTGANVLTF. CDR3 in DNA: TGCAGTGCTAGCGTGGGGACTGGGGCCAACGTCCTGACTTTC.

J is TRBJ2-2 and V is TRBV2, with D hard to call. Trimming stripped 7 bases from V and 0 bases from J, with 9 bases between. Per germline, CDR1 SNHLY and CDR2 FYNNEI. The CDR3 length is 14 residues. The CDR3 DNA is TGTGCCAGCATCGGCGGAGCGAACACCGGGGAGCTGTTTTTT. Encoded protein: CASIGGANTGELFF.

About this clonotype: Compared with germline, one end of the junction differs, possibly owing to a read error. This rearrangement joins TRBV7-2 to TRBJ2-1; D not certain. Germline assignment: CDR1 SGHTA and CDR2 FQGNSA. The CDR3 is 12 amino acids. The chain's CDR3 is CASSVDRLEEFF. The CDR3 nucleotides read TGTGCCAGCAGCGTGGACCGACTTGAGGAGTTCTTC.

The CDR3, as DNA: TGCGCCAGCAGCCACGGGACAGGGAGGAATGAGCAGTTCTTC. This gives the protein CASSHGTGRNEQFF. The chain links TRBV4-3 to TRBJ2-1; 9 bases align to TRBD1. CDR3 length: 14 amino acids. V shed 3 bases and J 7 bases; nucleotides not matched to a gene: 4. Per the germline V gene, CDR1 is LGHNA and CDR2 is YSLEER.

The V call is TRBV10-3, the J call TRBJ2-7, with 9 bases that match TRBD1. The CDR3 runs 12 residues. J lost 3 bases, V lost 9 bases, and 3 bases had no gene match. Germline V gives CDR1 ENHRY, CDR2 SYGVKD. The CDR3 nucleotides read TGTGCCATGGGACAGGGAGACTACGAGCAGTACTTC. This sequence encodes CAMGQGDYEQYF.

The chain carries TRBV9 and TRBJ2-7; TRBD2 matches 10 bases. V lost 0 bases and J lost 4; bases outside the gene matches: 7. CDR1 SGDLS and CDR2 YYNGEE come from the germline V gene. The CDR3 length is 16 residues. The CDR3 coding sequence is TGTGCCAGCAGCGTAGGGCTAGCGGGGGCAGAATACGAGCAGTACTTC. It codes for CASSVGLAGAEYEQYF.

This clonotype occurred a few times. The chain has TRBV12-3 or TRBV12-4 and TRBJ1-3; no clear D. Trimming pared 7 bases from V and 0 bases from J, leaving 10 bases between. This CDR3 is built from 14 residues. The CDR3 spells CASTLLSSGNTIYF. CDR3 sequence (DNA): TGTGCCAGCACCCTGTTAAGCTCTGGAAACACCATATATTTT.

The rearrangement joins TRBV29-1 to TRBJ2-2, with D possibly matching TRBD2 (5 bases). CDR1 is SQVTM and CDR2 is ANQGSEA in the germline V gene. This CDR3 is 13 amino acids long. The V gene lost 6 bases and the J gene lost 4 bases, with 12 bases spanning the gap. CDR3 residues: CSVPRAGTGELFF. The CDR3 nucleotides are TGCAGCGTCCCGAGGGCGGGCACCGGGGAGCTGTTTTTT.

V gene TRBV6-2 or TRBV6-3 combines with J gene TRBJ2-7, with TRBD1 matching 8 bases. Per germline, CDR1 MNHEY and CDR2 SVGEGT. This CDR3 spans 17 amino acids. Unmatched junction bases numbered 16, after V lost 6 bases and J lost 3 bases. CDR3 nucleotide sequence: TGTGCCAGCAGCCCCCCGGACAGGGCCCCCGATTACTACGAGCAGTACTTC. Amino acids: CASSPPDRAPDYYEQYF.

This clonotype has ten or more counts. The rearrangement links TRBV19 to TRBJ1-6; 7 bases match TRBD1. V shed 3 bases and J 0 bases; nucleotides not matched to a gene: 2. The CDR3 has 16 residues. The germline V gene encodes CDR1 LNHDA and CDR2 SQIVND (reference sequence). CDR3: CASSMDRNSYNSPLHF. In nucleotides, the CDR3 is TGTGCCAGTAGTATGGACAGGAACTCCTATAATTCACCCCTCCACTTT.

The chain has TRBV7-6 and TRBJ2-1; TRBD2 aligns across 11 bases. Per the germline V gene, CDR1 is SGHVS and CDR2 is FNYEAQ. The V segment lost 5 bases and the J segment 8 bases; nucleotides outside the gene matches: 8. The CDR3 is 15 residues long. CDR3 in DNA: TGTGCCAGCAGCCACCCCGGGACTAGCGGCCATGAGCAGTTCTTC. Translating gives CASSHPGTSGHEQFF.

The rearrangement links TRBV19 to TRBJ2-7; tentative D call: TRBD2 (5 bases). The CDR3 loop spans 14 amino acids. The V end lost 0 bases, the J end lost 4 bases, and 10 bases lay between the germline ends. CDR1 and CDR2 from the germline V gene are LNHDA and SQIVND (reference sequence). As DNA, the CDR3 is TGTGCCAGTAGTATAGAGAGTTCGGGGTACGAGCAGTACTTC. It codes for CASSIESSGYEQYF.

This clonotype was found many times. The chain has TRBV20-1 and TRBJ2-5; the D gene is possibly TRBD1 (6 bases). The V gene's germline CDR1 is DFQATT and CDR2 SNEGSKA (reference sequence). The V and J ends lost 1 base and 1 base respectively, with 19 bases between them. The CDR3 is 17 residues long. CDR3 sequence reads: CSARGTENQGPQETQYF. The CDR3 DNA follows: TGCAGTGCTAGAGGGACGGAAAACCAGGGGCCCCAAGAGACCCAGTACTTC.

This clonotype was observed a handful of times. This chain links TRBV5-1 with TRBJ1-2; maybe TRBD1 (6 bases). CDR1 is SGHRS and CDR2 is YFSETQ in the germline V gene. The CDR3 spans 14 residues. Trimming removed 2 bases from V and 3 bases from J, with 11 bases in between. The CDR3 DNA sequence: TGCGCCAGCAGCTTCGGACAGATAGACTATGGCTACACCTTC. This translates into CASSFGQIDYGYTF.

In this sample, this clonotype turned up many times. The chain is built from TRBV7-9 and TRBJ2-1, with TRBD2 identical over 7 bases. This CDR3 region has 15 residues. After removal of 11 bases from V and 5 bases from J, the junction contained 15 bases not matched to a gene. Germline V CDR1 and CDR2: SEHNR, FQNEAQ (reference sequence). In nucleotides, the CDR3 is TGTGCCGGGGTAAAGGGCGGGGGAGCTGACAATGAGCAGTTCTTC. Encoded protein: CAGVKGGGADNEQFF.